The 17 T cell receptor beta chains in this list originate from one sample, sequenced in a study of radiotherapy plus CTLA-4 blockade in lung cancer. The method was immunoSEQ multiplex PCR; TCRdb's version includes in-frame clones alone and lacks a portion of them. The sample contains 85,000 to 120,000 clones, under 90% of which appear only once. The sample consisted of peripheral blood, taken from a patient treated with radiotherapy plus ipilimumab. The receptors here all came from a human donor with non-small cell lung cancer that progressed on radiotherapy plus ipilimumab. Some clones in this sample may be carry-over from other donors' samples.

The V gene is TRBV9, the J gene TRBJ1-2, with D uncertain. Germline V gene lookup returns CDR1 SGDLS and CDR2 YYNGEE. The CDR3 sequence is 13 residues long. Trimming cost V 0 bases and J 7 bases, with 10 bases left between them. The CDR3 is CASSVVGVGGYTF. In DNA form, the CDR3 reads TGTGCCAGCAGCGTAGTCGGAGTTGGTGGCTACACCTTC.

The V and J genes are TRBV9 and TRBJ1-6; TRBD1 agrees at 9 bases. The CDR3 length is 15 residues. Germline loops: CDR1 SGDLS, CDR2 YYNGEE. V shed 3 bases, J shed 5 bases, and the junction held 3 bases outside the gene matches. The chain's CDR3 is CASSAYRGHNSPLHF. The CDR3 DNA is TGTGCCAGCAGCGCCTACAGGGGGCATAATTCACCCCTCCACTTT.

CDR3 protein: CASSYRGHKGREKLFF. In DNA, the CDR3 is TGTGCCAGCAGTTACCGAGGACACAAAGGGCGTGAAAAACTGTTTTTT. V gene TRBV6-6 combines with J gene TRBJ1-4, with D maybe TRBD1 (5 bases). Germline V gene lookup returns CDR1 MNHNY and CDR2 SVGAGI (reference sequence). V was pared by 2 bases and J by 7 bases, with 17 bases between. This CDR3 spans 16 amino acids.

The V gene is TRBV5-6, the J gene TRBJ2-3; D is uncertain. The V end lost 4 bases, the J end lost 0 bases, and 15 bases lay between the germline ends. The V gene's germline CDR1 is SGHDT and CDR2 YYEEEE. The length of the CDR3 is 16 residues. In nucleotides, the CDR3 is TGTGCCAGCAGCCCCGGGCTAGTAGCCAGCACAGATACGCAGTATTTT. This gives the protein CASSPGLVASTDTQYF.

The rearrangement links TRBV4-3 to TRBJ2-3, with D possibly called TRBD1 or TRBD2 (5 bases each). V was clipped by 0 bases and J by 5 bases, with 12 bases between them. Germline values: CDR1 LGHNA, CDR2 YSLEER. This CDR3 spans 15 amino acids. The CDR3 DNA reads as TGCGCCAGCAGCCAAGATTCGGGACGGCAAGATACGCAGTATTTT. As protein: CASSQDSGRQDTQYF.

The V gene is TRBV4-3, the J gene TRBJ1-1; D uncertain. V gave up 1 base and J gave up 3 bases, with 6 bases separating them. The CDR3 spans 13 residues. Germline V gene data show CDR1 as LGHNA and CDR2 as YSLEER. The CDR3 loop is CASSQVLDTEAFF. The CDR3 DNA sequence: TGCGCCAGCAGCCAAGTTCTGGACACTGAAGCTTTCTTT.

This chain joins TRBV11-3 and TRBJ2-2; perhaps TRBD1 as D (7 bases). Germline CDR1 is SGHNT and CDR2 is YENEEA. Between the trimmed V and J ends, which lost 3 bases and 7 bases, there was a span of 21 bases. The CDR3 length is 17 residues. The CDR3 sequence: CASSLGGHGGGDGELFF. For the CDR3, the DNA is TGTGCCAGCAGCTTGGGCGGGCATGGAGGGGGCGACGGGGAGCTGTTTTTT.

The chain has TRBV28 and TRBJ1-2, with 9 bases aligning to TRBD1. V was pared by 9 bases and J by 4 bases, with 15 bases of the junction left unmatched. CDR3 length: 16 amino acids. Germline V lookup: CDR1 MDHEN, CDR2 SYDVKM. The DNA of the CDR3 is TGTGCCAGTCATCCCTCGGGACAGGGAGGGACCTATGGCTACACCTTC. Translated, it gives CASHPSGQGGTYGYTF.

CDR3 region: CASSSRDGSTDTQYF. The CDR3 DNA reads as TGTGCCAGCAGTTCCCGGGACGGCTCCACAGATACGCAGTATTTT. The chain joins TRBV27 to TRBJ2-3; D tentatively fits TRBD1 or TRBD2 (5 bases each). CDR3 length: 15 residues. Trimming took off 4 bases at V and 2 bases at J, with 13 bases between the two ends. The V gene's germline CDR1 is MNHEY and CDR2 SMNVEV (reference sequence).

The V call is TRBV4-1, the J call TRBJ1-6; D is uncertain. V was shortened by 2 bases and J by 10 bases, with 15 bases between the two germline ends. Germline loops: CDR1 MGHRA, CDR2 YSYEKL. This CDR3 contains 15 residues. The DNA of the CDR3 is TGCGCCAGCAGCCAATTCCGGTCGAAGGCGTCACCCCTCCACTTT. Protein: CASSQFRSKASPLHF.

V gene TRBV10-3 combines with J gene TRBJ2-2; the D is unclear. CDR3 length equals 13 residues. The germline V gene encodes CDR1 ENHRY and CDR2 SYGVKD. V was clipped by 7 bases and J by 4 bases, with 10 bases between them. The CDR3 region has the DNA TGTGCCATCAAAAGCCAGATCACCGGGGAGCTGTTTTTT. This gives the protein CAIKSQITGELFF.

This clone has only a few counts. The chain recombines TRBV6-5 with TRBJ1-2; D remains ambiguous. This CDR3 spans 11 amino acids. Deletions cut 10 bases from V and 5 bases from J, with 11 bases between. CDR1 MNHEY and CDR2 SVGAGI come from the germline V gene. CDR3 DNA sequence: TGTGCCACCGAAGGCTGGTATGGCTACACCTTC. The encoded protein is CATEGWYGYTF.

This clone was detected only once. The gene calls are TRBV21-1 and TRBJ2-2; the DNA was not compared with TRBD1, the D call given in the table. TRBV21-1 is a recognized pseudogene. This CDR3 has 14 residues. The CDR3 bases are TGTGCCAGCAGCGCATACAGGGTCACCGGGGAGCTGTTTTTT. It encodes CASSAYRVTGELFF.

The chain uses TRBV7-6 and TRBJ2-7, with D hard to call. V gave up 1 base and J gave up 3 bases, with 7 bases separating them. There are 13 residues in the CDR3. Per germline, CDR1 SGHVS and CDR2 FNYEAQ. CDR3 loop: CASSLGRIYEQYF. The CDR3 coding sequence is TGTGCCAGCAGCTTAGGCCGAATCTACGAGCAGTACTTC.

This sequence joins TRBV7-2 and TRBJ2-5, with 8 bases fitting TRBD1. This CDR3 is built from 14 residues. V dropped 5 bases and J dropped 5; count of bases not matched to a gene: 7. Per germline, CDR1 SGHTA and CDR2 FQGNSA. The chain's CDR3 is CASSPRTGKETQYF. The CDR3 region has the DNA TGTGCCAGCAGCCCCCGGACAGGGAAGGAGACCCAGTACTTC.

With regard to this clone: Within the sample, other DNA sequences also encode this same CDR3. This rearrangement joins TRBV6-5 to TRBJ2-7, with 8 bases fitting TRBD1. The V segment lost 0 bases and the J segment 3 bases; nucleotides outside the gene matches: 7. This CDR3 spans 16 amino acids. Germline V CDR1 and CDR2: MNHEY, SVGAGI. CDR3 region: CASSYSPGGEGYEQYF. CDR3 nucleotide sequence: TGTGCCAGCAGTTACTCCCCAGGGGGCGAGGGCTACGAGCAGTACTTC.

CDR3 region: CASSLTPYYGYTF. The CDR3 bases are TGTGCCAGCAGTTTAACTCCTTACTATGGCTACACCTTC. V gene TRBV27 combines with J gene TRBJ1-2, with D uncertain. This CDR3 is built from 13 residues. Deletions cut 2 bases from V and 3 bases from J, with 7 bases between. In germline, CDR1 is MNHEY, CDR2 SMNVEV (reference sequence).